This T cell receptor (beta chain) was captured in a study of T-cell memory formation after mild COVID-19. Study-wide findings and caveats: Pre-infection memory contained some responding clones, which suggested that cross-reactive memory had joined.

The length of the CDR3 is 16 residues. Germline V gene data show CDR1 as SGHDT and CDR2 as YYEEEE. V gave up 4 bases and J gave up 1 base, with 16 bases separating them. TCRdb re-called the 5' RACE reads through MiXCR, storing one row per CDR3 protein. The sample comprises 150,000 or so distinct CDR3 sequences, approximately 25% of which are singletons, and around a quarter rests with the top ten. This clonotype was seen a few times. Its antigen is unknown. This chain joins TRBV5-6 and TRBJ2-3, with D tentatively TRBD1 or TRBD2 (6 bases each). The sequenced material came from PBMCs or a T cell subset sorted from them (not recorded which). The TCR originated in an adult woman who had mild COVID-19 (a few samples of this study predate the infection). Cell type and time point are not known. The CDR3 sequence: CASSLGTGGGTDTQYF. For the CDR3, the DNA is TGTGCCAGCAGCCTAGGAACCGGGGGCGGCACAGATACGCAGTATTTT.